This TCR beta chain derives from a study of CD8 T cells in Susac syndrome. This CDR3 is 12 amino acids long. With 4 bases removed from V and 6 bases from J, the gap between germline ends came to 10 bases. Germline V gene lookup returns CDR1 MNHEY and CDR2 SMNVEV (reference sequence). A single count supports this clonotype. RNA, at 0.5 to 1 ug, was reverse transcribed with random hexamers. Multiplex PCR with immunoSEQ amplified the TCR beta CDR3 across 54 Vbeta and 13 Jbeta. MiXCR, applied by TCRdb to the immunoSEQ multiplex PCR reads, yields one record per CDR3 protein. The repertoire holds about 120,000 distinct CDR3 sequences, with 85% to 95% as singletons.

Sequencing used CD8+ T cells from PBMCs. The V and J genes are TRBV27 and TRBJ2-7; D gene uncertain. The receptor was isolated from a human donor with Susac syndrome. CDR3 region: CASSSPSGEQYF. CDR3 coding DNA: TGTGCCAGCAGTTCACCCTCCGGCGAGCAGTACTTC.